These 22 T cell receptor beta chains were sequenced from one sample in a study of T cell repertoires in cytomegalovirus infection. These TCRs' antigens remain unknown. TCRdb analysed the reads with MiXCR anew, one entry per CDR3 protein. This table holds fewer than 950,000 distinct CDR3 sequences, 30% to 35% found once. The specimen was cultured CD8+ T cells from PBMCs, collected from culture after CMV antigen stimulation. The receptors come from a human donor in good health (CMV status not recorded). Some clones in this sample may be carry-over from other donors' samples.

This clonotype was detected only a few times. The chain couples TRBV5-6 to TRBJ1-2; tentatively, D is TRBD1 (6 bases). The CDR3 sequence is 15 residues long. In germline, CDR1 is SGHDT, CDR2 YYEEEE. Trimming removed 2 bases at V and 8 bases at J, with 19 bases between. CDR3 residues: CASSFPSQGREGYTF. DNA of the CDR3: TGTGCCAGCAGCTTTCCTTCACAGGGACGGGAGGGCTACACCTTC.

In this sample, this clonotype turned up a few times. The junction and the germline gene differ at one end; a read error may be behind it. V is TRBV12-3 or TRBV12-4 and J is TRBJ1-5; TRBD1 might be the D (5 bases). This CDR3 has 13 amino acids. The CDR3 region has the DNA TGTGTCAGCAGTGTGGGGGTGGGTCAGCCCCAGCATTTT. It specifies CVSSVGVGQPQHF.

This chain connects TRBV7-6 to TRBJ2-7; either TRBD1 or TRBD2 may fit D (5 bases each). Germline V CDR1 and CDR2: SGHVS, FNYEAQ. Trimming cost V 4 bases and J 7 bases, with 17 bases left between them. The CDR3 spans 14 residues. The CDR3 bases are TGTGCCAGCAGCTCGCCGCAGGGAGTGTGGGAGCAGTACTTC. It encodes CASSSPQGVWEQYF.

V is TRBV4-1 and J is TRBJ1-1; D might be TRBD1 (5 bases). Germline V lookup: CDR1 MGHRA, CDR2 YSYEKL. Trimming took 4 bases from V and 5 from J, leaving 11 bases between them. The CDR3 runs to 13 residues. The CDR3 nucleotides read TGCGCCAGCAGCCCAAGGACATCGACTGAAGCTTTCTTT. Translated: CASSPRTSTEAFF.

V is TRBV20-1 and J is TRBJ2-1; 12 bases map to TRBD2. CDR3 length equals 18 residues. Per the germline V gene, CDR1 is DFQATT and CDR2 is SNEGSKA (reference sequence). After removal of 0 bases from V and 5 bases from J, the junction contained 11 bases not matched to a gene. CDR3 nucleotide sequence: TGCAGTGCTAGAGATACCCTACTAGCGGGGGGTATAAACAATGAGCAGTTCTTC. This codes for CSARDTLLAGGINNEQFF.

This clonotype was seen only a few times. The chain is built from TRBV7-6 and TRBJ2-2; TRBD2 is a possible D gene (6 bases). CDR1 and CDR2 (germline): SGHVS, FNYEAQ. V was clipped by 1 base and J by 7 bases, with 7 bases between them. The CDR3 runs 13 residues. Written as DNA, the CDR3 is TGTGCCAGCAGCTTAGGGGGGGACGGGGAGCTGTTTTTT. Protein sequence: CASSLGGDGELFF.

The chain carries TRBV24-1 and TRBJ1-2; 7 bases are a match to TRBD1. The CDR3 has 15 residues. Germline CDR1 is KGHDR and CDR2 is SFDVKD. The ends lost 2 bases at V and 7 bases at J; junction bases unmatched: 9. CDR3 sequence (DNA): TGTGCCACCAGTGATTCGGAGGGGGCGGCCGGTGGCTACACCTTC. As protein: CATSDSEGAAGGYTF.

This clonotype was seen once. The chain recombines TRBV29-1 with TRBJ2-1; weak D call: TRBD2 (7 bases). The ends were cut back, 3 bases at V and 4 bases at J, with 10 bases in the middle. From germline, CDR1 is SQVTM and CDR2 ANQGSEA. The CDR3 is 13 amino acids. The CDR3 loop reads CSVEGGRYNEQFF. DNA for the CDR3: TGCAGCGTTGAGGGGGGGCGATACAATGAGCAGTTCTTC.

The V call is TRBV19, the J call TRBJ1-2, with TRBD1 as a possible D gene (5 bases). Germline values: CDR1 LNHDA, CDR2 SQIVND (reference sequence). The CDR3 is 14 amino acids. Trimming left V 3 bases short and J 2 bases short, with 10 bases between. CDR3 loop: CASSMEGPNYGYTF. DNA of the CDR3: TGTGCCAGTAGTATGGAGGGACCGAACTATGGCTACACCTTC.

The chain uses TRBV7-9 and TRBJ1-2; D is uncertain. The germline V gene encodes CDR1 SEHNR and CDR2 FQNEAQ (reference sequence). The CDR3 length is 13 residues. V was shortened by 4 bases and J by 4 bases, with 10 bases between the two germline ends. CDR3 amino acids: CASSWTASYGYTF. The CDR3 DNA is TGTGCCAGCAGCTGGACTGCTTCCTATGGCTACACCTTC.

Ten or more counts support this clonotype. This chain links TRBV7-6 with TRBJ2-1, with 10 positions matching TRBD2. The CDR3 is made up of 17 amino acids. Germline V gene sequence: CDR1 SGHVS, CDR2 FNYEAQ. The ends lost 1 base at V and 5 bases at J; junction bases unmatched: 8. The CDR3 loop reads CASSLEFLAGADNEQFF. In DNA, the CDR3 is TGTGCCAGCAGCTTAGAGTTCCTAGCGGGGGCCGACAATGAGCAGTTCTTC.

To note about this clonotype: Compared with germline, one end of the junction differs, possibly owing to a read error. This rearrangement joins TRBV12-3 or TRBV12-4 to TRBJ1-2, with TRBD1 matching over 7 bases. The CDR3 contains 16 residues. CDR3 amino acids: CASSFETGKANYDYTF. The CDR3, as DNA: TGTGCCAGCAGTTTCGAGACAGGGAAAGCTAACTATGACTACACCTTC.

This clonotype came up a few times. The CDR3 reads CASSTAAAAEAFF. In nucleotides, the CDR3 is TGTGCCAGCAGCACCGCTGCGGCCGCTGAAGCTTTCTTT. The chain couples TRBV7-9 to TRBJ1-1; D call uncertain. This CDR3 contains 13 residues. Per the germline V gene, CDR1 is SEHNR and CDR2 is FQNEAQ (reference sequence). Trimming removed 5 bases at V and 6 bases at J, with 13 bases between.

This chain connects TRBV5-5 to TRBJ2-1; 7 nucleotides line up with TRBD2. Germline CDR1 and CDR2: SGHKS and YYEKEE (reference sequence). Losses at the gene ends were 7 bases for V and 6 bases for J; bases not matched to a gene: 13. This CDR3 region has 15 residues. The CDR3 region is CASLESPGGVNEQFF. DNA for the CDR3: TGTGCCAGCCTCGAGAGCCCGGGGGGTGTCAATGAGCAGTTCTTC.

This clonotype was detected only a few times. The chain has TRBV6-1 and TRBJ1-2, with 9 nucleotides matching TRBD1. J was trimmed by 3 bases and V by 3 bases; bases with no gene match: 5. This CDR3 is 15 amino acids long. CDR1 is MNHNS, CDR2 SASEGT, per germline. CDR3 sequence: CASSEDRGDYYGYTF. The CDR3 nucleotides read TGTGCCAGCAGTGAGGACAGGGGTGATTACTATGGCTACACCTTC.

This chain links TRBV7-4 with TRBJ2-3; 9 bases line up with TRBD2. The V gene's germline CDR1 is SGHVT and CDR2 SQSDAQ. The V segment lost 3 bases and the J segment 3 bases; nucleotides outside the gene matches: 7. The CDR3 totals 16 residues. The CDR3 DNA is TGTGCCAGCAGCTTGACTAGCGGCACATTAACAGATACGCAGTATTTT. Translation gives CASSLTSGTLTDTQYF.

This rearrangement joins TRBV20-1 to TRBJ2-3; 11 positions match TRBD2. CDR1 is DFQATT and CDR2 is SNEGSKA in the germline V gene (reference sequence). The V and J ends lost 3 bases and 1 base, in that order; junction bases with no gene match: 6. The CDR3 sequence is 16 residues long. The CDR3 nucleotides are TGCAGTGCTAGTTCACTAGCGGGGGACCGCACAGATACGCAGTATTTT. It specifies CSASSLAGDRTDTQYF.

This clonotype was picked up one time. The V gene is TRBV6-5, the J gene TRBJ2-7; a possible D gene is TRBD2 (5 bases). This CDR3 is 13 amino acids long. The V gene lost 8 bases and the J gene lost 2 bases, with 13 bases spanning the gap. Germline-derived CDR1 and CDR2 are MNHEY and SVGAGI. This CDR3 is CASAGPFAYEQYF. CDR3 coding DNA: TGTGCCAGCGCGGGCCCCTTTGCCTACGAGCAGTACTTC.

The chain carries TRBV5-5 and TRBJ2-7, with a tentative D call TRBD1 (5 bases). The ends were cut back, 1 base at V and 7 bases at J, with 15 bases in the middle. Germline V gene data show CDR1 as SGHKS and CDR2 as YYEKEE (reference sequence). The CDR3 has 14 residues. The CDR3 here is CASSLREKKGEQYF. The CDR3 DNA reads as TGTGCCAGCAGCTTGAGAGAGAAGAAGGGGGAGCAGTACTTC.

This clonotype occurred a few times. The rearrangement joins TRBV19 to TRBJ1-4, with D unresolved. With 5 bases removed from V and 3 bases from J, the gap between germline ends came to 10 bases. Germline loops: CDR1 LNHDA, CDR2 SQIVND (reference sequence). CDR3 size: 14 residues. CDR3 nucleotide sequence: TGTGCCAGTAGTCGCGGGGTGGCTAATGAAAAACTGTTTTTT. Translated: CASSRGVANEKLFF.

The chain joins TRBV12-3 or TRBV12-4 to TRBJ2-1; 7 bases line up with TRBD2. V lost 5 bases to trimming and J lost 8 bases; unmatched junction nucleotides: 9. This CDR3 has 14 residues. The CDR3 is CASSPLAFVDEQFF. In DNA, the CDR3 is TGTGCCAGCAGTCCACTAGCGTTTGTCGATGAGCAGTTCTTC.

This clonotype was recorded a few times. The chain has TRBV3-1 and TRBJ1-2; the match to TRBD1 covers 8 bases. Germline loops: CDR1 LGHDT, CDR2 YNNKEL (reference sequence). This CDR3 is 16 amino acids long. Unmatched junction bases numbered 11, after V lost 0 bases and J lost 8 bases. The CDR3 loop reads CASSQDPPGQGGGYTF. CDR3 in DNA: TGTGCCAGCAGCCAAGACCCCCCCGGACAGGGCGGCGGCTACACCTTC.